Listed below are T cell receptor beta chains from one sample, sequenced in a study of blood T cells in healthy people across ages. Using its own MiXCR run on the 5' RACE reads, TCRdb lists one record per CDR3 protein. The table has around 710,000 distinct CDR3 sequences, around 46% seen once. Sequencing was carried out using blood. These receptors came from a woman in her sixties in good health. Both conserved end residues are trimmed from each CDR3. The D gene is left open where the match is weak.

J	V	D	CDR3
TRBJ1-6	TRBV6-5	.	ASSYSSDPNSPLH
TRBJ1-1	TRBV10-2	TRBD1	ASRGTGPTEAF
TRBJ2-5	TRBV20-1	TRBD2	SARAGGAQETQY
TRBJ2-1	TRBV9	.	ASSVAGWGDGEQF
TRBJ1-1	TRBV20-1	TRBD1	SASTGVMDTEAF
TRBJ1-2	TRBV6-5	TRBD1	ASSGGQLKAGYT
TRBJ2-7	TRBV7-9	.	ASSLAGLYEQY
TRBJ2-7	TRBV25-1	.	ASSEYSGGTIYEQY
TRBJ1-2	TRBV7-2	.	ASSLVRGGDYGYT
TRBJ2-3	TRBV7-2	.	TSSLALAYTDTQY
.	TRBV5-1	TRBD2	ASSLGSAGREREGLGAYNEQY
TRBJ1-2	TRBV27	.	ASSSGRGYGYT
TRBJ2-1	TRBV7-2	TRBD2	ASSLMGLAGANEQF
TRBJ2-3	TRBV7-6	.	ASSLKPGMGTDTQY